Below, 30 T cell receptor beta chains from the same sample are listed, as sequenced in a study of blood T cell repertoires in COVID-19. Measured with immunoSEQ multiplex PCR; TCRdb has only the in-frame clones, and not every one. The table has fewer than 600,000 clones, about 91% seen once. The sequenced sample was peripheral blood. These receptors were obtained from a man between 18 and 29 years old with COVID-19, enrolled during active disease.

CDR3 coding DNA: TGTGCCAGCAGGTCGCTACCCGAAACCGGGGAGCTGTTTTTT. Protein sequence: CASRSLPETGELFF. The chain has TRBV2 and TRBJ2-2; D is undetermined. This CDR3 has 14 amino acids. V dropped 6 bases and J dropped 5 bases, with 13 bases sitting between them. CDR1 is SNHLY and CDR2 is FYNNEI in the germline V gene.

This rearrangement joins TRBV7-7 to TRBJ2-2; D unclear. Trimming removed 1 base from V and 3 bases from J, with 6 bases in between. This CDR3 has 14 amino acids. The germline CDR1 and CDR2 sequences are SSHAT and FNYEAQ (reference sequence). CDR3 nucleotides: TGTGCCAGCAGCTTAGAACCGGACACCGGGGAGCTGTTTTTT. It is translated as CASSLEPDTGELFF.

This clone was seen only a few times. The chain links TRBV9 to TRBJ2-3; D unresolved. Per the germline V gene, CDR1 is SGDLS and CDR2 is YYNGEE. Trimming shortened V by 4 bases and J by 6 bases, and 12 bases separated the two germline ends. The CDR3 has 13 residues. CDR3: CASSSVVGDTQYF. The DNA of the CDR3 is TGTGCCAGCAGCTCCGTAGTGGGCGATACGCAGTATTTT.

The chain carries TRBV5-1 and TRBJ2-1; the D gene is possibly TRBD1 (6 bases). Germline CDR1 is SGHRS and CDR2 is YFSETQ. The CDR3 consists of 15 residues. V was pared by 4 bases and J by 4 bases, with 15 bases between. CDR3 nucleotides: TGCGCCAGCAGCCTAGAGGGGGTGGGATACAATGAGCAGTTCTTC. Protein product: CASSLEGVGYNEQFF.

The gene calls are TRBV18 and TRBJ2-3; 8 bases fit TRBD1. V shed 4 bases, J shed 0 bases, and the junction held 15 bases outside the gene matches. The germline V gene encodes CDR1 KGHSH and CDR2 LQKENI. There are 19 residues in the CDR3. The CDR3 sequence is CASSRTTGVNQRSTDTQYF. CDR3 DNA: TGTGCCAGCTCACGAACGACAGGGGTTAACCAAAGGAGCACAGATACGCAGTATTTT.

The chain has TRBV2 and TRBJ1-1; D is unclear. CDR1 is SNHLY and CDR2 is FYNNEI in the germline V gene. The CDR3 consists of 14 residues. The ends were cut back, 6 bases at V and 0 bases at J, with 11 bases in the middle. CDR3 nucleotide sequence: TGTGCCAGCAGGGTGACATCCATGAACACTGAAGCTTTCTTT. This gives the protein CASRVTSMNTEAFF.

The rearrangement joins TRBV2 to TRBJ1-2, with 9 bases lining up with TRBD1. The CDR3 is 13 residues long. The trim removed 7 bases at V and 8 bases at J, leaving 8 bases unmatched. Germline V CDR1 and CDR2: SNHLY, FYNNEI. The CDR3 DNA follows: TGTGCCAGCAATACACAGGGGGCGCCCGGCTACACCTTC. Amino acids: CASNTQGAPGYTF.

The genes are TRBV6-5 and TRBJ2-7; 10 bases are a match to TRBD2. V shed 10 bases and J 2 bases; nucleotides not matched to a gene: 11. CDR3 length equals 15 residues. From germline, CDR1 is MNHEY and CDR2 SVGAGI. The CDR3, as DNA: TGTGCCACCCAACGGGGGCTAGCGGGAGCCTACGAGCAGTACTTC. As protein: CATQRGLAGAYEQYF.

The rearrangement links TRBV4-2 to TRBJ2-2; TRBD1 agrees at 10 bases. V shed 3 bases and J 4 bases; nucleotides not matched to a gene: 11. Germline values: CDR1 LGHNA, CDR2 YNFKEQ. The CDR3 contains 18 residues. CDR3 amino acids: CASSQDSGGQGPTGELFF. CDR3 DNA: TGTGCCAGCAGCCAGGACTCCGGGGGACAGGGGCCCACCGGGGAGCTGTTTTTT.

The V call is TRBV15, the J call TRBJ2-7; possibly TRBD1 for D (6 bases). The V gene lost 4 bases and the J gene lost 1 base, with 17 bases spanning the gap. The CDR3 is 16 residues long. Germline V gives CDR1 LNHNV, CDR2 YYDKDF (reference sequence). CDR3 sequence reads: CATSTVTGTNSYEQYF. The DNA of the CDR3 is TGTGCCACCAGCACGGTTACAGGGACCAATTCCTACGAGCAGTACTTC. Full variable domain (missing parts from reference TRBV15 and TRBJ2-7): DAMVIQNPRYQVTQFGKPVTLSCSQTLNHNVMYWYQQKSSQAPKLLFHYYDKDFNNEADTPDNFQSRRPNTSFCFLDIRSPGLGDTAMYLCATSTVTGTNSYEQYFGPGTRLTVT.

The gene calls are TRBV29-1 and TRBJ2-2, with D uncertain. The CDR3 is made up of 12 amino acids. Germline V gives CDR1 SQVTM, CDR2 ANQGSEA. Trimming cost V 5 bases and J 1 base, with 5 bases left between them. In nucleotides, the CDR3 is TGCAGCGTTTCCCTGAACACCGGGGAGCTGTTTTTT. Its protein is CSVSLNTGELFF.

The V gene is TRBV29-1, the J gene TRBJ2-1; TRBD2 agrees at 10 bases. The junction had 10 bases not matched to a gene; V was cut back by 4 bases and J by 1 base. The CDR3 runs to 17 residues. Germline CDR1 is SQVTM and CDR2 is ANQGSEA. CDR3 amino acids: CSVARLAGVRSYNEQFF. The CDR3 nucleotides are TGCAGCGTTGCGAGGCTAGCGGGAGTTAGGTCCTACAATGAGCAGTTCTTC.

The chain combines TRBV6-5 with TRBJ2-1; unclear D gene. V lost 5 bases, J lost 3 bases, and 14 bases lay in between. Germline V gene sequence: CDR1 MNHEY, CDR2 SVGAGI. The CDR3 spans 15 residues. The CDR3 bases are TGTGCCAGCAGTACAGTTGCTGGCCTCTACAATGAGCAGTTCTTC. Residues: CASSTVAGLYNEQFF.

This chain connects TRBV2 to TRBJ1-2; possible D gene TRBD1, 5 bases. Germline V gene lookup returns CDR1 SNHLY and CDR2 FYNNEI. Trimming took off 8 bases at V and 4 bases at J, with 11 bases between the two ends. CDR3 length: 12 amino acids. CDR3 nucleotide sequence: TGTGCCAGCGGGGCGCTCGGCTATGGCTACACCTTC. Protein product: CASGALGYGYTF. The complete variable domain, with remaining parts taken from reference TRBV2 and TRBJ1-2, reads EPEVTQTPSHQVTQMGQEVILRCVPISNHLYFYWYRQILGQKVEFLVSFYNNEISEKSEIFDDQFSVERPDGSNFTLKIRSTKLEDSAMYFCASGALGYGYTFGSGTRLTVV.

The chain is built from TRBV19 and TRBJ2-3; 9 bases line up with TRBD1. Germline CDR1 is LNHDA and CDR2 is SQIVND (reference sequence). This CDR3 is built from 13 residues. J was trimmed by 4 bases and V by 4 bases; bases with no gene match: 0. The CDR3 region is CASSRDRADTQYF. CDR3 coding DNA: TGTGCCAGTAGTAGGGACAGGGCAGATACGCAGTATTTT.

This clone was seen only a few times. The V call is TRBV2, the J call TRBJ2-7; possible D gene TRBD2, 5 bases. The germline V and J ends were trimmed by 6 bases and 4 bases, with 10 bases remaining between them. CDR3 size: 12 residues. Looked up from germline, CDR1 is SNHLY and CDR2 is FYNNEI. The CDR3 sequence: CASRGEMYEQYF. The CDR3 region has the DNA TGTGCCAGCAGGGGAGAAATGTACGAGCAGTACTTC.

The chain recombines TRBV18 with TRBJ2-4; D remains ambiguous. Germline V gene data show CDR1 as KGHSH and CDR2 as LQKENI. CDR3 length equals 15 residues. Trimming removed 2 bases at V and 8 bases at J, with 16 bases between. In DNA form, the CDR3 reads TGTGCCAGCTCACCAAACCCCCCTCGACTGGACATTCAGTACTTC. Residues: CASSPNPPRLDIQYF.

This chain uses TRBV19 with TRBJ2-2; 12 bases map to TRBD2. The CDR3 runs to 17 residues. Germline V gene data show CDR1 as LNHDA and CDR2 as SQIVND (reference sequence). With 5 bases clipped from V and 7 bases from J, the junction kept 11 bases outside the gene matches. The CDR3 coding sequence is TGTGCCAGTAGTGACCGGAGGACTAGCGGGAATATCGGGGAGCTGTTTTTT. Translated: CASSDRRTSGNIGELFF.

This clone occurred many times. CDR3 in amino acids: CASSLVLHTQYF. The CDR3 coding sequence is TGTGCCAGCAGCTTAGTCCTTCATACGCAGTATTTT. V usage is TRBV11-2 and J usage is TRBJ2-3, with D unresolved. From germline, CDR1 is SGHAT and CDR2 FQNNGV. The CDR3 sequence is 12 residues long. With 1 base removed from V and 7 bases from J, the gap between germline ends came to 6 bases.

CDR3 residues: CASSRGGDGYTF. The CDR3 DNA reads as TGTGCCAGCTCCCGAGGGGGAGATGGCTACACCTTC. This sequence joins TRBV18 and TRBJ1-2, with a weak D call TRBD1 (6 bases). V lost 6 bases and J 6 bases, leaving 11 bases between the germline ends. The CDR3 spans 12 residues. Looked up from germline, CDR1 is KGHSH and CDR2 is LQKENI.

V is TRBV11-2 and J is TRBJ2-7; 12 nucleotides line up with TRBD1. CDR1 is SGHAT and CDR2 is FQNNGV in the germline V gene. The CDR3 extends over 15 amino acids. The junction had 6 bases not matched to a gene; V was cut back by 5 bases and J by 4 bases. The DNA for the CDR3 is TGTGCCAGCAGCCAAAGGGACAGGGGGCAATACGAGCAGTACTTC. This sequence encodes CASSQRDRGQYEQYF.

Only a few counts were recorded for this clone. This chain links TRBV27 with TRBJ2-5; 8 nucleotides align to TRBD1. CDR1 is MNHEY and CDR2 is SMNVEV in the germline V gene (reference sequence). The CDR3 spans 14 residues. V trimming: 5 bases; J trimming: 3 bases; junction bases outside the gene matches: 5. CDR3 residues: CASSTWDRKETQYF. The DNA for the CDR3 is TGTGCCAGCAGTACTTGGGACAGGAAAGAGACCCAGTACTTC.

This clone has a handful of counts. The chain uses TRBV3-1 (or the pseudogene TRBV3-2) and TRBJ2-7; TRBD2 aligns across 7 bases. CDR1 LGHDT and CDR2 YNNKEL come from the germline V gene (reference sequence). CDR3 length: 14 amino acids. J gave up 0 bases and V 4 bases, and 3 bases lay outside the gene matches. The CDR3 reads CASSLTSDSYEQYF. CDR3 DNA sequence: TGTGCCAGCAGCCTCACTAGCGACTCCTACGAGCAGTACTTC.

This chain connects TRBV6-2 or TRBV6-3 to TRBJ2-1; no firm D call. V was pared by 0 bases and J by 8 bases, with 5 bases between. The V gene's germline CDR1 is MNHEY and CDR2 SVGEGT. The CDR3 length is 12 residues. The CDR3 here is CASSYSRYEQFF. The CDR3, as DNA: TGTGCCAGCAGTTACTCGAGGTATGAGCAGTTCTTC.

The V gene is TRBV30, the J gene TRBJ2-7, with 9 bases identical to TRBD2. Germline V gene lookup returns CDR1 GTSNPN and CDR2 SVGIG (reference sequence). The CDR3 consists of 14 residues. Unmatched junction bases numbered 2, after V lost 0 bases and J lost 2 bases. CDR3 sequence (DNA): TGTGCCTGGAGTGTCGGCGGGAGGGCCTACGAGCAGTACTTC. The encoded protein is CAWSVGGRAYEQYF.

This clone was counted only a few times. The chain links TRBV4-1 to TRBJ1-2; the D gene is possibly TRBD1 (5 bases). Trimming pared 1 base from V and 4 bases from J, leaving 19 bases between. CDR1 and CDR2 (germline): MGHRA, YSYEKL. CDR3 length: 17 amino acids. The CDR3 nucleotides read TGCGCCAGCAGCCAAGGGGTCCAACAGGACCGCGGCTATGGCTACACCTTC. Translation gives CASSQGVQQDRGYGYTF.

This clone was counted once. The chain is built from TRBV11-2 and TRBJ1-6; D might be TRBD1 (6 bases). CDR1 and CDR2 from the germline V gene are SGHAT and FQNNGV. The CDR3 extends over 18 amino acids. V gave up 1 base and J gave up 5 bases, with 18 bases separating them. CDR3 DNA sequence: TGTGCCAGCAGCTTAGGGTCCTACAGGGCCGTCCATAATTCACCCCTCCACTTT. As protein: CASSLGSYRAVHNSPLHF.

The chain links TRBV2 to TRBJ2-3, with 10 positions matching TRBD1. Germline V gene data show CDR1 as SNHLY and CDR2 as FYNNEI. The CDR3 is made up of 15 amino acids. Losses at the gene ends were 5 bases for V and 4 bases for J; bases not matched to a gene: 6. The DNA for the CDR3 is TGTGCCAGCAGTCCGGGACAGGGGACCGCAGATACGCAGTATTTT. As protein: CASSPGQGTADTQYF.

As for this clone: Other DNA sequences in this specimen translate into the identical CDR3. The V and J genes are TRBV2 and TRBJ2-3, with 12 positions matching TRBD2. The V segment lost 8 bases and the J segment 3 bases; nucleotides outside the gene matches: 3. This CDR3 spans 14 amino acids. The germline gives CDR1 SNHLY, CDR2 FYNNEI. CDR3 nucleotides: TGTGCCAGCCGACTAGCGGGAGTTACAGATACGCAGTATTTT. This translates into CASRLAGVTDTQYF.

The rearrangement joins TRBV7-2 to TRBJ2-5; D might be TRBD2 (6 bases). The germline V gene encodes CDR1 SGHTA and CDR2 FQGNSA. The CDR3 length is 15 residues. V was cut by 4 bases and J by 4 bases, with 16 bases left in between. In DNA form, the CDR3 reads TGTGCCAGCAGCTCGACTAGTTTTGGGCGAGAGACCCAGTACTTC. It is translated as CASSSTSFGRETQYF.